These T cell receptor beta chains were read from a single sample in a study of T-cell reconstitution after alpha-beta-depleted transplantation in children. TCRdb used MiXCR to reprocess the PCR reads, holding one entry per CDR3 protein. This table holds about a million distinct CDR3 sequences, 25% to 30% found once. The sample in question was PBMCs, mostly from graft donor cells, obtained 360 days after TCRalphabeta/CD19-depleted stem cell transplant. The receptor set was obtained from a boy in the first two years of life who had a stem cell transplant for SCID, so the T cells may come from the graft donor. CDR3s include the opening cysteine and the closing phenylalanine or tryptophan. The D gene is left open where the match is weak. A row's size may be missing; if present it is once, few, many or a size class.

J,size,V,D,CDR3,DNA
TRBJ2-1,few,TRBV5-6,TRBD2,CASSLGTQGLAGGPSYNEQFF,TGTGCCAGCAGCCTCGGGACTCAGGGACTAGCGGGGGGGCCTTCCTACAATGAGCAGTTCTTC
TRBJ1-4,NA,TRBV15,NA,CATSRSLTGTNEKLFF,TGTGCCACCAGCAGATCATTGACGGGGACTAATGAAAAACTGTTTTTT
TRBJ1-3,few,TRBV9,NA,CASSKGPGGNTIYF,TGTGCCAGCAGCAAGGGGCCGGGGGGAAACACCATATATTTT
TRBJ2-2,once,TRBV20-1,TRBD2,CSATNPGLAGAHNTGELFF,TGCAGTGCTACAAACCCGGGACTAGCGGGGGCCCATAACACCGGGGAGCTGTTTTTT
TRBJ2-7,NA,TRBV20-1,NA,CSAREGHEQYF,TGCAGTGCTAGAGAGGGGCACGAGCAGTACTTC
TRBJ2-7,NA,TRBV30,NA,CACLLLGEQYF,TGTGCCTGCTTACTACTCGGCGAGCAGTACTTC
TRBJ2-2,once,TRBV5-1,NA,CASSPGVIANTGELFF,TGCGCCAGCAGCCCCGGGGTTATCGCGAACACCGGGGAGCTGTTTTTT
TRBJ1-5,NA,TRBV19,NA,CASSMGHYSNQPQHF,TGTGCCAGTAGTATGGGCCACTACAGCAATCAGCCCCAGCATTTT
TRBJ2-1,NA,TRBV20-1,TRBD2,CSARSGGAWNEQFF,TGCAGTGCCCGTAGCGGGGGGGCGTGGAATGAGCAGTTCTTC
TRBJ2-2,NA,TRBV19,NA,CASTPWGRVNTGELFF,TGTGCCAGTACCCCATGGGGCAGGGTCAACACCGGGGAGCTGTTTTTT
TRBJ2-1,many,TRBV12-3/TRBV12-4,TRBD2,CASSSGLGSYNEQFF,TGTGCCAGCAGTTCGGGACTAGGCTCCTACAATGAGCAGTTCTTC
TRBJ1-1,few,TRBV4-1,NA,CASSSMGGARNTEAFF,TGCGCCAGCAGCTCTATGGGGGGGGCGCGTAACACTGAAGCTTTCTTT
TRBJ2-3,NA,TRBV11-2,TRBD2,CASSFNSGTSRDTQYF,TGTGCCAGCAGCTTTAATAGCGGGACGTCAAGAGATACGCAGTATTTT
TRBJ2-3,few,TRBV12-3/TRBV12-4,NA,CASSFAGGPTSTDTQYF,TGTGCCAGCAGTTTTGCCGGGGGCCCTACTAGCACAGATACGCAGTATTTT
TRBJ2-3,NA,TRBV5-1,TRBD2,CASSLALLAGLNTQYF,TGCGCCAGCAGCTTGGCCCTTCTAGCGGGACTGAATACGCAGTATTTT
TRBJ2-1,few,TRBV12-3/TRBV12-4,NA,CASSFYGGAPNEQFF,TGTGCCAGCAGTTTTTACGGGGGTGCCCCCAATGAGCAGTTCTTC
TRBJ2-1,few,TRBV12-3/TRBV12-4,NA,CASRPQGPYNEQFF,TGTGCCAGCAGACCACAAGGGCCCTACAATGAGCAGTTCTTC
TRBJ1-6,NA,TRBV12-3/TRBV12-4,NA,CASSFEGWDNSPLHF,TGTGCCAGCAGTTTTGAGGGGTGGGATAATTCACCCCTCCACTTT
TRBJ2-3,NA,TRBV7-2,TRBD2,CASSFRLAYDTQYF,TGTGCCAGCAGCTTTCGACTAGCATACGATACGCAGTATTTT
TRBJ1-1,few,TRBV7-2,NA,CASSLERANTEAFF,TGTGCCAGCAGCTTAGAACGGGCGAACACTGAAGCTTTCTTT
TRBJ2-7,few,TRBV20-1,TRBD1,CSARGTGTTYEQYF,TGCAGTGCTCGCGGGACAGGCACTACCTACGAGCAGTACTTC
TRBJ2-3,few,TRBV7-9,NA,CASSLSTTEDTQYF,TGTGCCAGCAGCTTATCTACTACTGAAGATACGCAGTATTTT
TRBJ1-1,NA,TRBV5-1,NA,CASSIQAYTEAFF,TGCGCCAGCAGTATACAGGCCTACACTGAAGCTTTCTTT
TRBJ2-5,few,TRBV5-6,NA,CASSLWTEMQETQYF,TGTGCCAGCAGCCTCTGGACAGAAATGCAAGAGACCCAGTACTTC
TRBJ2-7,NA,TRBV15,NA,CATSRDTSSDEQYF,TGTGCCACCAGCAGAGACACCAGCAGCGACGAGCAGTACTTC
TRBJ2-3,few,TRBV11-2,NA,CASSLTAGRTDTQYF,TGTGCCAGCAGCTTAACGGCCGGACGCACAGATACGCAGTATTTT
TRBJ2-3,few,TRBV5-1,NA,CASKPGLPDTQYF,TGCGCCAGCAAACCGGGACTCCCAGATACGCAGTATTTT
TRBJ2-5,few,TRBV12-3/TRBV12-4,NA,CASSLAYLNQETQYF,TGTGCCAGCAGTTTGGCTTATCTGAACCAAGAGACCCAGTACTTC
TRBJ2-2,once,TRBV9,TRBD1,CASSARQGAITGELFF,TGTGCCAGCAGTGCCCGACAGGGGGCGATCACCGGGGAGCTGTTTTTT
TRBJ1-6,few,TRBV12-3/TRBV12-4,NA,CASSFVRNSPLHF,TGTGCCAGCAGTTTTGTCAGAAATTCACCCCTCCACTTT
TRBJ1-4,few,TRBV29-1,NA,CSVEDRGTTNEKLFF,TGCAGCGTTGAAGACCGAGGAACAACTAATGAAAAACTGTTTTTT
TRBJ2-1,NA,TRBV6-2/TRBV6-3,TRBD2,CASISPRLAGGYEQFF,TGTGCCAGCATCTCCCCGCGGCTAGCGGGGGGGTATGAGCAGTTCTTC
TRBJ2-2,many,TRBV12-3/TRBV12-4,TRBD2,CASRYGLAGTGELFF,TGTGCCAGCAGATACGGACTAGCGGGGACCGGGGAGCTGTTTTTT
TRBJ2-3,NA,TRBV7-9,NA,CASSYKLDGLDTDTQYF,TGTGCCAGCAGCTATAAGTTGGATGGACTGGACACAGATACGCAGTATTTT
TRBJ2-2,NA,TRBV6-2/TRBV6-3,TRBD2,CASGPGGVYTGELFF,TGTGCCAGCGGACCGGGGGGAGTTTACACCGGGGAGCTGTTTTTT
TRBJ2-7,few,TRBV5-1,NA,CASSLEEGSYEQYF,TGCGCCAGCAGCTTGGAGGAGGGCTCCTACGAGCAGTACTTC
TRBJ2-5,many,TRBV11-2,NA,CASSLDVKGIGTQYF,TGTGCCAGCAGCTTAGATGTTAAAGGGATCGGGACCCAGTACTTC
TRBJ2-2,few,TRBV6-5,NA,CASSYGERSGELFF,TGTGCCAGCAGTTACGGGGAGAGGTCGGGGGAGCTGTTTTTT
TRBJ2-2,NA,TRBV29-1,TRBD2,CSAGMAGLNAGELFF,TGCAGCGCAGGGATGGCGGGACTAAACGCCGGGGAGCTGTTTTTT
TRBJ2-1,NA,TRBV11-2,TRBD2,CASSSGLAGVAYNEQFF,TGTGCCAGCAGCTCGGGACTAGCGGGGGTGGCCTACAATGAGCAGTTCTTC
TRBJ2-7,NA,TRBV10-3,TRBD2,CAISASTSGGAHEQYF,TGTGCCATCAGTGCATCGACTAGCGGGGGGGCCCACGAGCAGTACTTC
TRBJ2-7,few,TRBV9,NA,CASSPSAGASSEQYF,TGTGCCAGCAGCCCCTCGGCGGGGGCTTCTTCCGAGCAGTACTTC
TRBJ1-1,NA,TRBV2,NA,CASSVLDGLFLEAFF,TGTGCCAGCAGTGTCCTCGACGGTCTTTTTCTTGAAGCTTTCTTT
TRBJ2-7,NA,TRBV20-1,TRBD1,CSESGGHSYEQYF,TGCAGTGAATCAGGGGGCCACTCCTACGAGCAGTACTTC
TRBJ2-2,NA,TRBV14,NA,CASSPPTSTSTGELFF,TGTGCCAGCAGCCCCCCCACTTCGACCTCGACCGGGGAGCTGTTTTTT
TRBJ2-3,NA,TRBV20-1,TRBD2,CSARDPRKSGARKHTQYF,TGCAGTGCTAGAGACCCGCGGAAGAGCGGGGCCCGAAAGCATACGCAGTATTTT
TRBJ2-3,few,TRBV10-3,NA,CAIRETGQGTDTQYF,TGTGCCATCAGGGAGACAGGCCAAGGCACAGATACGCAGTATTTT
TRBJ2-3,NA,TRBV20-1,TRBD2,CSAPRTSGVWDTQYF,TGCAGTGCTCCCCGGACTAGCGGGGTGTGGGATACGCAGTATTTT
TRBJ2-7,few,TRBV7-9,NA,CASTTPGGEQYF,TGTGCCAGCACCACCCCCGGGGGCGAGCAGTACTTC
TRBJ1-5,few,TRBV2,NA,CASSMTGQPQHF,TGTGCCAGCAGTATGACAGGCCAGCCCCAGCATTTT
TRBJ2-1,once,TRBV27,NA,CASWPSYYSYNEQFF,TGTGCCAGCTGGCCCTCTTATTACTCCTACAATGAGCAGTTCTTC
TRBJ2-3,few,TRBV3-1,TRBD1,CASSRTGITTDTQYF,TGTGCCAGCAGCCGGACAGGGATTACCACAGATACGCAGTATTTT
TRBJ2-1,NA,TRBV29-1,TRBD1,CSGATDRNNEQFF,TGCAGCGGTGCCACGGACAGGAACAATGAGCAGTTCTTC
TRBJ2-2,NA,TRBV12-3/TRBV12-4,NA,CASSPGVGVITGELFF,TGTGCCAGCAGTCCCGGTGTTGGAGTGATAACCGGGGAGCTGTTTTTT